This T cell receptor (beta chain) was identified in a study of OX40 agonist ivuxolimab in advanced cancers. Sequenced by immunoSEQ multiplex PCR; TCRdb stores in-frame clones only, minus some. The sample comprises some 60,000 clones, about 89% of which are singletons, and around 5.2% rests with the top ten. Trimming took 0 bases from V and 4 from J; bases not matched to a gene: 5. The CDR3 runs to 16 residues. Germline values: CDR1 PRHDT, CDR2 FYEKMQ (reference sequence). This material consisted of CD4+ or CD8+ T cells sorted from blood, taken in a trial of the OX40 agonist ivuxolimab. The TCR was taken from an adult with an advanced solid tumor such as melanoma, head and neck, liver or kidney cancer. V gene TRBV13 combines with J gene TRBJ2-7; TRBD2 aligns across 11 bases. Written as DNA, the CDR3 is TGTGCCAGCAGCTTAGGACCTAGCGGGGGGCATTACGAGCAGTACTTC. It specifies CASSLGPSGGHYEQYF.